The 10 T cell receptor beta chains in this list originate from one sample, sequenced in a study of cytomegalovirus exposure and HLA in healthy donors (dated by TCRdb to about 2017). Receptor libraries were prepared by the immunoSEQ multiplex PCR assay. A mixture of 60 forward primers for TCR Vbeta segments and 13 reverse primers for TCR Jbeta segments was used in the multiplex PCR. Sourced from immuneACCESS, this table was stored by TCRdb with only in-frame sequences that have V and J called. A share of the clones is absent; for the studies checked, an unresolved V gene accounts for under half, and the remainder has no known explanation. The sample data list around 200,000 clones, and roughly four fifths of these were observed just once. The ten most abundant clones make up roughly 0.75% of the sample. The specimen was PBMCs. The receptors shown here come from a woman between 18 and 29 years old in good health and CMV-seronegative.

CDR3 amino acids: CASSQELTSATDTQYF. Written as DNA, the CDR3 is TGTGCCAGCAGCCAAGAGTTAACTAGTGCCACAGATACGCAGTATTTT. This rearrangement joins TRBV4-2 to TRBJ2-3, with TRBD2 as a possible D gene (5 bases). From germline, CDR1 is LGHNA and CDR2 YNFKEQ. CDR3 length: 16 amino acids. Trimming cost V 0 bases and J 2 bases, with 12 bases left between them.

The CDR3 sequence: CASSIIAGANTGELFF. As DNA, the CDR3 is TGTGCCAGCAGCATTATAGCGGGGGCGAACACCGGGGAGCTGTTTTTT. The chain combines TRBV5-4 with TRBJ2-2; 9 bases agree with TRBD2. This CDR3 is 16 amino acids long. CDR1 is SGHNT and CDR2 is YYREEE in the germline V gene (reference sequence). V lost 4 bases to trimming and J lost 0 bases; unmatched junction nucleotides: 4. Full variable domain (rest looked up from reference TRBV5-4 and TRBJ2-2): ETGVTQSPTHLIKTRGQQVTLRCSSQSGHNTVSWYQQALGQGPQFIFQYYREEENGRGNFPPRFSGLQFPNYSSELNVNALELDDSALYLCASSIIAGANTGELFFGEGSRLTVL.

The rearrangement joins TRBV2 to TRBJ1-5; maybe TRBD1 (5 bases). The CDR3 totals 14 residues. Germline V gene data show CDR1 as SNHLY and CDR2 as FYNNEI. Trimming took off 1 base at V and 9 bases at J, with 13 bases between the two ends. CDR3 sequence reads: CASSEGQGQGPQHF. CDR3 coding DNA: TGTGCCAGCAGTGAAGGGCAGGGCCAGGGGCCCCAGCATTTT.

This clone was seen a single time. The chain employs TRBV27 and TRBJ2-7, with TRBD2 matching over 7 bases. Germline assignment: CDR1 MNHEY and CDR2 SMNVEV (reference sequence). The CDR3 extends over 15 amino acids. V was clipped by 4 bases and J by 2 bases; unmatched bases: 8. CDR3 residues: CASSSVSGGAYEQYF. Written as DNA, the CDR3 is TGTGCCAGCAGTTCTGTGTCGGGGGGAGCCTACGAGCAGTACTTC.

The count of this clone is one. V gene TRBV5-1 combines with J gene TRBJ1-1, with D perhaps TRBD1 (5 bases). This CDR3 spans 13 amino acids. In germline, CDR1 is SGHRS, CDR2 YFSETQ. Trimming removed 4 bases at V and 4 bases at J, with 11 bases between. This chain's CDR3 is CASSPQVGTEAFF. The CDR3 region has the DNA TGCGCCAGCAGCCCACAGGTGGGCACTGAAGCTTTCTTT.

Of note for this clone: The same CDR3 can be traced to other DNA sequences in this sample. V and J are TRBV27 and TRBJ1-1; no definite D call. Deletions cut 5 bases from V and 4 bases from J, with 8 bases between. Germline CDR1 and CDR2: MNHEY and SMNVEV (reference sequence). CDR3 length equals 12 residues. The CDR3 loop is CASSPTPTEAFF. Here the CDR3 DNA reads TGTGCCAGCAGTCCGACACCCACTGAAGCTTTCTTT.

V usage is TRBV25-1 and J usage is TRBJ2-5; 9 bases are shared with TRBD1. J lost 5 bases, V lost 8 bases, and 15 bases had no gene match. CDR3 length: 16 residues. The germline V gene encodes CDR1 MGHDK and CDR2 SYGVNS. CDR3 residues: CASSLPGQGLGETQYF. DNA of the CDR3: TGTGCCAGCTCCCTCCCGGGACAGGGTTTGGGGGAGACCCAGTACTTC.

The chain has TRBV10-3 and TRBJ2-1; 11 bases map to TRBD2. The germline V gene encodes CDR1 ENHRY and CDR2 SYGVKD. This CDR3 has 15 residues. V trimming: 3 bases; J trimming: 7 bases; junction bases outside the gene matches: 5. As DNA, the CDR3 is TGTGCCATCAGTGAAGTCCTAGCGGGAGGTAATGAGCAGTTCTTC. It is translated as CAISEVLAGGNEQFF.

The V gene is TRBV9, the J gene TRBJ2-1; 11 bases line up with TRBD1. V lost 3 bases to trimming and J lost 3 bases; unmatched junction nucleotides: 8. Germline V gene lookup returns CDR1 SGDLS and CDR2 YYNGEE. The CDR3 length is 17 residues. For the CDR3, the DNA is TGTGCCAGCAGCGCATGGACAGGGGGCATAAGCTACAATGAGCAGTTCTTC. Translation gives CASSAWTGGISYNEQFF.

The genes are TRBV4-1 and TRBJ1-1; no clear D. The CDR3 covers 14 residues. The V end was cut by 0 bases, the J end by 7 bases, with 12 bases between. Germline values: CDR1 MGHRA, CDR2 YSYEKL. The CDR3 spells CASSQDRGSGEAFF. CDR3 bases: TGCGCCAGCAGCCAAGATCGAGGTAGCGGTGAAGCTTTCTTT.